This TCR beta chain was recorded in a study of blood T cell repertoires in COVID-19. Across the whole study: Sample material is recorded as cDNA or gDNA derived from T cells, B-cell-depleted T cells, or PBMCs.

J gave up 10 bases and V 4 bases, and 13 bases lay outside the gene matches. The CDR3 sequence is 15 residues long. Looked up from germline, CDR1 is SGDLS and CDR2 is YYNGEE. Per the original data handling: How many nucleated cells were present was estimated from reference gene primer amplification. Generated by immunoSEQ multiplex PCR, the TCRdb table keeps only in-frame clones and is missing some. V, J and clone size were drawn from that table, and D and trimming were deduced from the DNA. Seen here are approximately 37,000 clones, 87% observed once, and the top ten hold roughly a tenth. V usage is TRBV9 and J usage is TRBJ2-1; 8 positions agree with TRBD1. Sequences were obtained from peripheral blood. This TCR came from a man older than 75 with active COVID-19. CDR3 DNA sequence: TGTGCCAGCAGCACCCAGACAGGGGCGCTACGGGAGCAGTTCTTC. It codes for CASSTQTGALREQFF. Full variable domain (rest looked up from reference TRBV9 and TRBJ2-1): DSGVTQTPKHLITATGQRVTLRCSPRSGDLSVYWYQQSLDQGLQFLIQYYNGEERAKGNILERFSAQQFPDLHSELNLSSLELGDSALYFCASSTQTGALREQFFGPGTRLTVL.